The rows below give T cell receptor beta chains drawn from one sample of a study of T-cell reconstitution after alpha-beta-depleted transplantation in children. TCRdb called the PCR reads again in MiXCR, with one record for every CDR3 protein. Of a few hundred thousand distinct CDR3 sequences in the sample, about an eighth were seen once. Sequenced here: PBMCs, mostly from graft donor cells, sampled 360 days after TCRalphabeta/CD19-depleted stem cell transplant. Receptors originate from a male patient younger than 18 who had a stem cell transplant for acute myeloid leukemia, so the T cells may come from the graft donor. CDR3s include the opening cysteine and the closing phenylalanine or tryptophan. The D gene is left open where the match is weak. Some rows have no size entry. The others give once, few or many, or a class for an expanded clone.

d_gene	j_gene	v_gene	abundance	CDR3nt	CDR3aa
TRBD2	TRBJ2-3	TRBV20-1	-	TGCAGTGCTAGAGACGGGAGGGCCCGGGATACGCAGTATTTT	CSARDGRARDTQYF
TRBD2	TRBJ2-1	TRBV7-3	few	TGTGCCAGCAGCTCCACTACGGGACTAGCGGGAGTCAATGAGCAGTTCTTC	CASSSTTGLAGVNEQFF
-	TRBJ2-7	TRBV12-5	few	TGTGCTAGTGCCTGGGGGGAGACCCACGAGCAGTACTTC	CASAWGETHEQYF
-	TRBJ1-2	TRBV7-9	-	TGTGCCAGCAGCTTAGTTACCTATGGCTACACCTTC	CASSLVTYGYTF
TRBD1	TRBJ1-3	TRBV13	many	TGTGCCAGCAGCGCACAGGGGGCTTACACCATATATTTT	CASSAQGAYTIYF
-	TRBJ2-4	TRBV28	many	TGTGCCAGCAGTTTAATGCTAGCCAAAAACATTCAGTACTTC	CASSLMLAKNIQYF
-	TRBJ2-5	TRBV28	many	TGTGCCAGCAGTTTATTCGGACACTCCCAAGAGACCCAGTACTTC	CASSLFGHSQETQYF
-	TRBJ2-1	TRBV9	-	TGTGCCAGCAGCGTAGGTGGCCGGGGGGAGCAGTTCTTC	CASSVGGRGEQFF
-	TRBJ2-7	TRBV7-9	-	TGTGCCAGCAGCCCAACCGGGACGATGACCTACGAGCAGTACTTC	CASSPTGTMTYEQYF
TRBD1	TRBJ2-4	TRBV6-1	few	TGTGCCAGCAGCCTCGGACAGGCGGCCAAAAACATTCAGTACTTC	CASSLGQAAKNIQYF
-	TRBJ2-7	TRBV24-1	few	TGTGCCACCAGTGACCTTGCCAGGGACGAGCAGTACTTC	CATSDLARDEQYF
-	TRBJ2-5	TRBV5-4	few	TGTGCCAGCAGCTTGGAGGGGCCCGAGACCCAGTACTTC	CASSLEGPETQYF
-	TRBJ1-1	TRBV7-2	many	TGTGCCAGCAGCTTAAGGAAGGGGAACACTGAAGCTTTCTTT	CASSLRKGNTEAFF
TRBD1	TRBJ2-5	TRBV6-2/TRBV6-3	-	TGTGCCAGCAGGGGACAGGGAGGTGAGACCCAGTACTTC	CASRGQGGETQYF